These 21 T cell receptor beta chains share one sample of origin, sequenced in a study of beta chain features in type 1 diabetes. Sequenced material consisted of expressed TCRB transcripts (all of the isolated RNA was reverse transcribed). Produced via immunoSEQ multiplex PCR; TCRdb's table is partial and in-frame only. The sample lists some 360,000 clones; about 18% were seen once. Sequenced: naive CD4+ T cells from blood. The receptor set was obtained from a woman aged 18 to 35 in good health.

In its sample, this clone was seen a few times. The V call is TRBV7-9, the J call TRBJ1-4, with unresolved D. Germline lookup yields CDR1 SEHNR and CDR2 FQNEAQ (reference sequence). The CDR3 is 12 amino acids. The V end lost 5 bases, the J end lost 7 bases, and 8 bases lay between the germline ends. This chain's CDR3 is CASSLKPEKLFF. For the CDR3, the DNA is TGTGCCAGCAGCCTAAAACCTGAAAAACTGTTTTTT.

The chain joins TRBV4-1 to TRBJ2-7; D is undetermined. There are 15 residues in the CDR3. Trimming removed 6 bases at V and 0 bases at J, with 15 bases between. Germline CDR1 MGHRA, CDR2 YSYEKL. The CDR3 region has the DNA TGCGCCAGCAGGGGCTATGCGCCAAGCTCCTACGAGCAGTACTTC. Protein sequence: CASRGYAPSSYEQYF.

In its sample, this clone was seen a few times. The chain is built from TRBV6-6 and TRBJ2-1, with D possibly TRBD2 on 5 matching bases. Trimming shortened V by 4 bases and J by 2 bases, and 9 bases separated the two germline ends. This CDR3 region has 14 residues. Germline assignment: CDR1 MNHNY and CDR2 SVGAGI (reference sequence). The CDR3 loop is CASSWEPAYNEQFF. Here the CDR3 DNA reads TGTGCCAGCAGTTGGGAGCCAGCCTACAATGAGCAGTTCTTC.

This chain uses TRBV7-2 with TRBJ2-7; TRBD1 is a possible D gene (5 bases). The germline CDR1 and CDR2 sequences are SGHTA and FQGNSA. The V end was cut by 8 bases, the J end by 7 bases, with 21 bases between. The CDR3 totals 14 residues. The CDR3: CASSASGSSSEQYF. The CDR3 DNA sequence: TGTGCCAGCTCAGCTTCAGGGTCGTCCTCAGAGCAGTACTTC.

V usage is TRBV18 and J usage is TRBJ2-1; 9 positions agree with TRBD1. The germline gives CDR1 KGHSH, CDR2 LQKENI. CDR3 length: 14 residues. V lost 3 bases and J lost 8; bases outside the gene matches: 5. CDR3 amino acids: CASSPGQGTHEQFF. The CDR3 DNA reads TGTGCCAGCTCACCGGGACAGGGCACCCATGAGCAGTTCTTC.

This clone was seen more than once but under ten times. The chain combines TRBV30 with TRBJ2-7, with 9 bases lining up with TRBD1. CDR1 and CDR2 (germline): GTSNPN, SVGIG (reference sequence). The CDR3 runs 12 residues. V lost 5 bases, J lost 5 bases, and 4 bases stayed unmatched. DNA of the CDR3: TGTGCCTGGGAGACAGGGGGTAACGAGCAGTACTTC. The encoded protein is CAWETGGNEQYF.

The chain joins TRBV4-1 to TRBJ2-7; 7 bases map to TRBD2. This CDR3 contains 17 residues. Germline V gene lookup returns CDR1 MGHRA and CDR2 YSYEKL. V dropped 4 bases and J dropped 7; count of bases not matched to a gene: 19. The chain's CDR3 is CASSRGLMASGLGEQYF. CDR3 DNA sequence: TGCGCCAGCAGCCGAGGCTTGATGGCTAGCGGATTGGGGGAGCAGTACTTC.

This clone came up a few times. CDR3 residues: CASSPLPGTFSYNEQFF. CDR3 in DNA: TGCGCCAGCAGCCCCTTGCCGGGGACATTCTCCTACAATGAGCAGTTCTTC. V usage is TRBV4-1 and J usage is TRBJ2-1; D possibly corresponds to TRBD1 (6 bases). Trimming removed 4 bases at V and 0 bases at J, with 16 bases between. The CDR3 covers 17 residues. Per the germline V gene, CDR1 is MGHRA and CDR2 is YSYEKL.

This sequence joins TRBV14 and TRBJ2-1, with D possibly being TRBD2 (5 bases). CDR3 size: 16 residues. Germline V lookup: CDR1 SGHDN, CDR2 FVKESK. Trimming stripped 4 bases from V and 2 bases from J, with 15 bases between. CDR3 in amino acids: CASSPGRTVAYNEQFF. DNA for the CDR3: TGTGCCAGCAGCCCTGGGCGGACTGTCGCCTACAATGAGCAGTTCTTC.

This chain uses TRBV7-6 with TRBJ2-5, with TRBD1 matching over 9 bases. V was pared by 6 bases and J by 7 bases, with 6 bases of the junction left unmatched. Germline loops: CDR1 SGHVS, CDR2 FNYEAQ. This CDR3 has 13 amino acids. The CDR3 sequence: CASSPTGGATQYF. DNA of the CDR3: TGTGCCAGCAGTCCCACAGGGGGCGCGACCCAGTACTTC.

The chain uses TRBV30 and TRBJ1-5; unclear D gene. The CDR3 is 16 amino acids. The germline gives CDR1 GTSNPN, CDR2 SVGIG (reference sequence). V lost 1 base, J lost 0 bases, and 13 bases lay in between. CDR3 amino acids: CAWSAPTAFSNQPQHF. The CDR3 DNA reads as TGTGCCTGGAGTGCCCCTACTGCCTTTAGCAATCAGCCCCAGCATTTT.

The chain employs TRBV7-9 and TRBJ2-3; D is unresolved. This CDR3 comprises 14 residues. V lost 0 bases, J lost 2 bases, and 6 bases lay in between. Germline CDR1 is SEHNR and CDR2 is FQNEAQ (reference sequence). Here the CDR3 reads CASSLARATDTQYF. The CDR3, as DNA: TGTGCCAGCAGCTTAGCTCGAGCCACAGATACGCAGTATTTT.

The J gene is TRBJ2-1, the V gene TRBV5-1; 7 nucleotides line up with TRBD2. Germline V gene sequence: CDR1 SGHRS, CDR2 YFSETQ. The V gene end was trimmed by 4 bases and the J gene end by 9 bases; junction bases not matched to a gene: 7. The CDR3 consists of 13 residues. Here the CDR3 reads CASSPSGGGEQFF. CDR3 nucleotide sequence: TGCGCCAGCAGCCCATCGGGGGGTGGTGAGCAGTTCTTC.

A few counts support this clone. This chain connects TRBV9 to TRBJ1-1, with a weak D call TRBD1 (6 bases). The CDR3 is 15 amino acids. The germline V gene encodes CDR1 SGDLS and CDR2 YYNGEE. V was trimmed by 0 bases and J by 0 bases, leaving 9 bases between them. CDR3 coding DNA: TGTGCCAGCAGCGTAGGGAACAGGGTGAACACTGAAGCTTTCTTT. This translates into CASSVGNRVNTEAFF.

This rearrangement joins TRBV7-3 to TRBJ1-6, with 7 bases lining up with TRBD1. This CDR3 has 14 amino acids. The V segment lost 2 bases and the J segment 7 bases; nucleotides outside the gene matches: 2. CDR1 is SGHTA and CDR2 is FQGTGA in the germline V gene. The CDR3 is CASSLGTVNSPLHF. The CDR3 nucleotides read TGTGCCAGCAGCTTAGGGACAGTCAATTCACCCCTCCACTTT.

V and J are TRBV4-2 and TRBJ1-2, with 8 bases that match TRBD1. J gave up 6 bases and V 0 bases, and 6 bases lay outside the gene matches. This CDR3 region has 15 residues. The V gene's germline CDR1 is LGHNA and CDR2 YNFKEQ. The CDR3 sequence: CASSQELPGGDGYTF. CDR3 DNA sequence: TGTGCCAGCAGCCAAGAGCTTCCAGGGGGCGATGGCTACACCTTC.

Here the CDR3 reads CASRLTGTYEQYF. The CDR3 bases are TGTGCCAGCAGACTCACAGGGACCTACGAGCAGTACTTC. The gene calls are TRBV6-5 and TRBJ2-7; weak D call: TRBD1 (6 bases). This CDR3 is built from 13 residues. The V gene lost 6 bases and the J gene lost 2 bases, with 11 bases spanning the gap. The germline CDR1 and CDR2 sequences are MNHEY and SVGAGI.

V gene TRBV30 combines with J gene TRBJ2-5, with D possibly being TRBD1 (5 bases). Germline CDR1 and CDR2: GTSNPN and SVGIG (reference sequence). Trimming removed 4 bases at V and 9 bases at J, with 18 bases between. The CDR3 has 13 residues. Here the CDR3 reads CAWMWGDGEAQYF. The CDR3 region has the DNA TGTGCCTGGATGTGGGGCGACGGCGAGGCCCAGTACTTC.

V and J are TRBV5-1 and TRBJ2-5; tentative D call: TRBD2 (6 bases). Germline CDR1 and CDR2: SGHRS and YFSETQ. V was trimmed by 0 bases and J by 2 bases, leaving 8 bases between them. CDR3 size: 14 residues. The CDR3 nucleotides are TGCGCCAGCAGCTTGGCGGACTATCAAGAGACCCAGTACTTC. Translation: CASSLADYQETQYF.

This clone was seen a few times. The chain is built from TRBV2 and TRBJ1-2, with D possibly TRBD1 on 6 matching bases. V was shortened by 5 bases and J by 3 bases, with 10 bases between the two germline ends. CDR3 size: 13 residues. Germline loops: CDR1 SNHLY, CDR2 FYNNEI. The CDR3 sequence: CASSQGRDYGYTF. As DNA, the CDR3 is TGTGCCAGCAGTCAGGGGAGGGACTATGGCTACACCTTC.

CDR3 in amino acids: CAGTVINYGYTF. The CDR3 nucleotides are TGTGCCGGGACAGTTATTAACTATGGCTACACCTTC. The rearrangement links TRBV30 to TRBJ1-2, with 7 nucleotides matching TRBD1. The CDR3 has 12 residues. V lost 8 bases, J lost 1 base, and 4 bases stayed unmatched. Germline V gene sequence: CDR1 GTSNPN, CDR2 SVGIG (reference sequence).